This is a list of T cell receptor beta chains from one sample in a study of cytomegalovirus exposure and HLA in healthy donors. Measured with immunoSEQ multiplex PCR; TCRdb has only the in-frame clones, and not every one. The sample consists of 200,000 to 300,000 clones, roughly four fifths of them appearing once. Sequenced sample: PBMCs. These receptor sequences come from a woman aged 60 to 75 in good health and CMV-seropositive. Both conserved end residues are part of each CDR3. The D gene is left open where the match is weak. Expanded clones get a size class; other rows say once, few or many, or leave the size out.

CASSQSGLPETQYF TGCGCCAGCAGCCAATCTGGACTTCCAGAGACCCAGTACTTC TRBV4-1 . . TRBJ2-5
CASSVGGGNEKLFF TGTGCCAGCAGCGTAGGAGGGGGTAATGAAAAACTGTTTTTT TRBV9 . . TRBJ1-4
CASSYSAPPQGGTQYF TGTGCCAGCAGTTACTCGGCGCCCCCGCAGGGAGGTACGCAGTATTTT TRBV6-6 . once TRBJ2-3
CASSYSRSGREQFF TGTGCCAGCAGTTACTCGCGTAGCGGACGTGAGCAGTTCTTC TRBV6-5 . . TRBJ2-1
CASSLGDMGYEQYF TGCGCCAGCAGCTTAGGGGACATGGGCTACGAGCAGTACTTC TRBV5-1 . few TRBJ2-7
CASSIYLRQTRYGYTF TGTGCCAGTAGTATATACCTGCGACAGACCCGCTATGGCTACACCTTC TRBV19 . . TRBJ1-2
CASSLQVKALGSGANVLTF TGTGCCAGCAGCTTACAGGTCAAGGCGTTAGGCTCTGGGGCCAACGTCCTGACTTTC TRBV11-2 . . TRBJ2-6
CASSFGESNTEAFF TGTGCCAGCAGCTTCGGAGAAAGCAACACTGAAGCTTTCTTT TRBV5-6 . once TRBJ1-1
CASSLVGTVTGETQYF TGTGCCAGCAGCTTGGTTGGGACAGTTACAGGGGAGACCCAGTACTTC TRBV5-5 TRBD1 few TRBJ2-5
CASNNREGEQFF TGCGCCAGCAATAACAGGGAGGGTGAGCAGTTCTTC TRBV10-1 . . TRBJ2-1
CATSRDSIYEQYF TGTGCCACCAGCAGAGATTCCATCTACGAGCAGTACTTC TRBV15 . . TRBJ2-7
CASSGRSGEQFF TGTGCCAGCAGTGGTAGATCGGGAGAGCAGTTCTTC TRBV25-1 . few TRBJ2-1
CASGGTGDTEAFF TGCGCCAGCGGGGGGACAGGGGACACTGAAGCTTTCTTT TRBV5-1 TRBD1 . TRBJ1-1
CASRPSGGGRGAFF TGTGCCAGCAGACCCTCCGGGGGGGGGAGGGGAGCTTTCTTT TRBV5-6 . . TRBJ1-1
CASSLGGKWAESSYNSPLHF TGTGCCAGCAGCTTAGGAGGCAAGTGGGCAGAGAGCTCCTATAATTCACCCCTCCACTTT TRBV13 . . TRBJ1-6
CASSLESTGELFF TGTGCCAGCAGCCTTGAGTCCACCGGGGAGCTGTTTTTT TRBV11-3 . . TRBJ2-2
CASRLDWTSQETQYF TGTGCCAGCAGACTCGATTGGACTAGTCAAGAGACCCAGTACTTC TRBV4-2 TRBD2 once TRBJ2-5
CSGEGTSGKVGTQYF TGCAGCGGTGAGGGGACTAGCGGGAAGGTTGGGACCCAGTACTTC TRBV29-1 TRBD2 . TRBJ2-5
CASSIGGRETQYF TGTGCCAGTAGTATAGGGGGCCGAGAGACCCAGTACTTC TRBV19 . . TRBJ2-5
CASSSPRGSSSNEQFF TGTGCCAGCAGTTCCCCGAGGGGGTCGTCATCCAATGAGCAGTTCTTC TRBV6-5 . . TRBJ2-1
CASSSPVGETQYF TGTGCCAGCAGCTCACCGGTCGGTGAGACCCAGTACTTC TRBV11-2 . . TRBJ2-5
CASSNYRPLNTEAFF TGTGCCAGCAGCAACTACAGGCCCCTGAACACTGAAGCTTTCTTT TRBV28 . . TRBJ1-1
CASSFGVGSYEQYF TGTGCCAGCAGCTTCGGGGTAGGGTCCTACGAGCAGTACTTC TRBV5-6 . . TRBJ2-7
CASSLGDSEAFF TGTGCCAGCAGCTTAGGAGACTCTGAAGCTTTCTTT TRBV5-4 . . TRBJ1-1
CASSNFGTGPYEQYF TGTGCCAGTAGTAATTTTGGGACAGGGCCTTACGAGCAGTACTTC TRBV19 TRBD1 . TRBJ2-7
CASTSSTEAFF TGTGCCAGCACCTCCAGCACTGAAGCTTTCTTT TRBV5-4 . . TRBJ1-1
CSVGGKTYEQYF TGCAGCGTTGGCGGGAAGACCTACGAGCAGTACTTC TRBV29-1 . . TRBJ2-7
CASRPGGTYEQYF TGTGCCAGCAGACCAGGGGGAACCTACGAGCAGTACTTC TRBV27 TRBD1 . TRBJ2-7
CASNQPRGRRASQHF TGTGCCAGCAACCAACCCCGGGGAAGACGAGCTTCCCAGCATTTT TRBV28 . . TRBJ1-5
CSSSLAGSGTGGEKLFF TGTTCCAGCAGCTTAGCGGGAAGTGGGACAGGGGGAGAAAAACTGTTTTTT TRBV7-9 TRBD1 few TRBJ1-4
CASSRTSGLDRPYEQYF TGTGCCAGCTCACGAACTTCAGGTTTGGACAGACCCTACGAGCAGTACTTC TRBV18 . . TRBJ2-7
CASSPPGNTGELFF TGTGCCAGCAGTCCCCCGGGGAACACCGGGGAGCTGTTTTTT TRBV6-5 . . TRBJ2-2
CASSARETSEKLFF TGTGCCAGCAGTGCCCGGGAGACCAGTGAAAAACTGTTTTTT TRBV6-1 . . TRBJ1-4
CASSLLQGNTGELFF TGTGCCAGCAGCCTCCTACAGGGTAACACCGGGGAGCTGTTTTTT TRBV6-1 . . TRBJ2-2
CASSLGMGALTEAFF TGTGCCAGCAGTCTAGGAATGGGGGCCCTCACTGAAGCTTTCTTT TRBV27 . . TRBJ1-1
CASSRQEGSYEQYF TGTGCCAGCAGTCGACAGGAAGGGTCCTACGAGCAGTACTTC TRBV9 . . TRBJ2-7
CASSLEAGIPGETQYF TGCGCCAGCAGCTTGGAGGCAGGCATACCCGGAGAGACCCAGTACTTC TRBV5-1 . . TRBJ2-5
CASSAAGNRDGYTF TGTGCCAGCAGTGCAGCAGGAAATCGGGATGGCTACACCTTC TRBV2 . once TRBJ1-2
CASTDFHEQFF TGCGCCAGCACAGATTTCCATGAGCAGTTCTTC TRBV5-1 . . TRBJ2-1
CASSIAGQGAYEQYF TGTGCCAGTAGTATAGCTGGACAGGGAGCCTACGAGCAGTACTTC TRBV19 TRBD1 . TRBJ2-7
CASSQSAGVGLHTQYF TGCGCCAGCAGCCAGTCAGCGGGAGTGGGACTGCATACGCAGTATTTT TRBV4-1 TRBD2 . TRBJ2-3
CASSPIREAYGYTF TGTGCCAGCTCACCTATCCGGGAGGCCTATGGCTACACCTTC TRBV18 . once TRBJ1-2
CASSVLAEETQYF TGTGCCAGCAGCGTTCTAGCGGAAGAGACCCAGTACTTC TRBV9 TRBD2 . TRBJ2-5
CASSPQGGNEQFF TGTGCCAGCAGTCCCCAGGGGGGCAATGAGCAGTTCTTC TRBV28 . . TRBJ2-1
CASSPTSAYNEQFF TGTGCCAGCTCACCGACTAGCGCCTACAATGAGCAGTTCTTC TRBV9 TRBD2 . TRBJ2-1
CASSQLAATDTQYF TGTGCCAGCAGTCAACTAGCGGCCACAGATACGCAGTATTTT TRBV6-5 TRBD2 . TRBJ2-3
CASSLGEGAEETQYF TGTGCCAGCAGCTTAGGTGAGGGGGCTGAAGAGACCCAGTACTTC TRBV7-9 TRBD1 . TRBJ2-5